The 25 T cell receptor beta chains below all came from one sample that was sequenced in a study of lymphopenia after photon versus proton radiotherapy. TCRdb's table, derived via immunoSEQ multiplex PCR, lists solely in-frame clones and lacks some. The sample consists of about 40,000 clones, about 82% of them appearing once. The sample consisted of peripheral blood, taken from a patient treated with proton-based radiotherapy. The receptor source for this set is a woman between 70 and 85 years old with pancreatic cancer. Some clones in this sample may be carry-over from other donors' samples.

This clone was picked up a small number of times. The chain is built from TRBV7-9 and TRBJ2-7; 7 bases align to TRBD1. Germline loops: CDR1 SEHNR, CDR2 FQNEAQ (reference sequence). V was clipped by 0 bases and J by 5 bases; unmatched bases: 4. The CDR3 loop spans 14 amino acids. The DNA for the CDR3 is TGTGCCAGCAGCTTAGCGACAGGGTCGGACGAGCAGTACTTC. It codes for CASSLATGSDEQYF. Complete variable domain (other parts from reference TRBV7-9 and TRBJ2-7): DTGVSQNPRHKITKRGQNVTFRCDPISEHNRLYWYRQTLGQGPEFLTYFQNEAQLEKSRLLSDRFSAERPKGSFSTLEIQRTEQGDSAMYLCASSLATGSDEQYFGPGTRLTVT.

This chain joins TRBV4-1 and TRBJ2-5; D is ambiguous. V was shortened by 1 base and J by 5 bases, with 8 bases between the two germline ends. The CDR3 consists of 13 residues. The V gene's germline CDR1 is MGHRA and CDR2 YSYEKL. CDR3 protein: CASSQAFRETQYF. The CDR3 nucleotides read TGCGCCAGCAGCCAAGCGTTTAGGGAGACCCAGTACTTC.

The V gene is TRBV5-8, the J gene TRBJ2-5, with a weak D call TRBD2 (6 bases). V lost 0 bases to trimming and J lost 5 bases, with 11 bases between them. Germline CDR1 reads SGHTS; CDR2 reads YDEGEE. CDR3 length: 14 amino acids. This chain's CDR3 is CASSLGSGGETQYF. Here the CDR3 DNA reads TGTGCCAGCAGCTTGGGGTCTGGGGGGGAGACCCAGTACTTC.

The rearrangement links TRBV28 to TRBJ1-5; D is unclear. This CDR3 has 14 amino acids. Germline lookup yields CDR1 MDHEN and CDR2 SYDVKM. Trimming pared 3 bases from V and 5 bases from J, leaving 11 bases between. CDR3 coding DNA: TGTGCCAGCAGTTTGACGACTCAGCATCAGCCCCAGCATTTT. Protein product: CASSLTTQHQPQHF.

V and J are TRBV28 and TRBJ1-2; D not resolved. V was pared by 2 bases and J by 7 bases, with 8 bases between. Per the germline V gene, CDR1 is MDHEN and CDR2 is SYDVKM. This CDR3 spans 12 amino acids. The CDR3 region is CASSLTPSGYTF. In DNA, the CDR3 is TGTGCCAGCAGTTTAACTCCAAGTGGCTACACCTTC.

This rearrangement joins TRBV30 to TRBJ2-7; D is unclear. The germline V and J ends were trimmed by 2 bases and 6 bases, with 17 bases remaining between them. The CDR3 extends over 14 amino acids. Germline assignment: CDR1 GTSNPN and CDR2 SVGIG (reference sequence). The CDR3 coding sequence is TGTGCCTGGAGTTTTGGTGGCAGCCCTGGCGAGCAGTACTTC. It specifies CAWSFGGSPGEQYF.

V and J are TRBV18 and TRBJ2-7; the match to TRBD2 covers 8 bases. V dropped 3 bases and J dropped 5; count of bases not matched to a gene: 9. Germline loops: CDR1 KGHSH, CDR2 LQKENI. This CDR3 has 15 residues. The CDR3 sequence is CASSPRGAGDHEQYF. For the CDR3, the DNA is TGTGCCAGCTCACCCCGGGGAGCGGGAGACCACGAGCAGTACTTC. Supplemented by reference TRBV18 and TRBJ2-7, the full variable domain reads NAGVMQNPRHLVRRRGQEARLRCSPMKGHSHVYWYRQLPEEGLKFMVYLQKENIIDESGMPKERFSAEFPKEGPSILRIQQVVRGDSAAYFCASSPRGAGDHEQYFGPGTRLTVT.

This chain joins TRBV6-1 and TRBJ2-5; 7 bases align to TRBD1. CDR3 size: 16 residues. V was pared by 2 bases and J by 2 bases, with 8 bases of the junction left unmatched. Germline V CDR1 and CDR2: MNHNS, SASEGT. This CDR3 reads CASSERFQGVQETQYF. The CDR3 DNA reads TGTGCCAGCAGTGAACGTTTTCAGGGGGTGCAAGAGACCCAGTACTTC.

This clone was picked up one time. The CDR3, as DNA: TGCGCCAGCAGCCCTTTGGCCGGACAAGCCACTGAAGCTTTCTTT. Its translation: CASSPLAGQATEAFF. This sequence joins TRBV5-1 and TRBJ1-1, with a weak D call TRBD1 (5 bases). Germline V gives CDR1 SGHRS, CDR2 YFSETQ. V was shortened by 4 bases and J by 4 bases, with 17 bases between the two germline ends. The CDR3 covers 15 residues.

This chain links TRBV27 with TRBJ2-1, with 8 bases fitting TRBD1. The CDR3 length is 13 residues. Germline V gene data show CDR1 as MNHEY and CDR2 as SMNVEV (reference sequence). V was pared by 6 bases and J by 13 bases, with 11 bases of the junction left unmatched. For the CDR3, the DNA is TGTGCCAGCAGCCTGACAGGGACAGGTCAACAGTTCTTC. This sequence encodes CASSLTGTGQQFF.

The chain combines TRBV7-6 with TRBJ2-7; D is possibly TRBD1 (5 bases). The V and J ends lost 5 bases and 6 bases respectively, with 14 bases between them. Per the germline V gene, CDR1 is SGHVS and CDR2 is FNYEAQ. The CDR3 loop spans 13 amino acids. CDR3 region: CASSPQVQGEQYF. The CDR3 bases are TGTGCCAGCAGCCCTCAAGTGCAGGGCGAGCAGTACTTC.

The chain combines TRBV7-9 with TRBJ1-1; no clear D. Per the germline V gene, CDR1 is SEHNR and CDR2 is FQNEAQ (reference sequence). Trimming cost V 5 bases and J 0 bases, with 13 bases left between them. The CDR3 sequence is 15 residues long. The CDR3 nucleotides are TGTGCCAGCAGCCCCCGACTGAACATGAACACTGAAGCTTTCTTT. Translation gives CASSPRLNMNTEAFF.

There are a few counts of this clone. The V and J genes are TRBV6-5 and TRBJ2-1, with 9 bases identical to TRBD1. The CDR3 sequence is 15 residues long. Germline CDR1 MNHEY, CDR2 SVGAGI. Trimming took 6 bases from V and 7 from J; bases not matched to a gene: 10. CDR3 in amino acids: CASRTEGQGRNEQFF. CDR3 coding DNA: TGTGCCAGCAGGACCGAAGGACAGGGGAGGAATGAGCAGTTCTTC.

The rearrangement joins TRBV30 to TRBJ1-1, with a weak D call TRBD1 (6 bases). Germline V gene data show CDR1 as GTSNPN and CDR2 as SVGIG (reference sequence). V was cut by 4 bases and J by 6 bases, with 18 bases left in between. This CDR3 has 14 residues. The chain's CDR3 is CAWTPRGGRAEAFF. The CDR3 nucleotides are TGTGCCTGGACCCCTCGGGGGGGGCGGGCTGAAGCTTTCTTT.

This clone was detected only once. J is TRBJ2-2 and V is TRBV28; 7 bases align to TRBD2. Trimming cost V 10 bases and J 6 bases; bases outside gene matches: 14. Germline V CDR1 and CDR2: MDHEN, SYDVKM. The CDR3 consists of 15 residues. CDR3 DNA: TGTGCCATCCCGACGTCTAAGCGGGAAGCCGGGGAGCTGTTTTTT. Translation: CAIPTSKREAGELFF. Looking up the rest from reference TRBV28 and TRBJ2-2 gives the full variable domain: DVKVTQSSRYLVKRTGEKVFLECVQDMDHENMFWYRQDPGLGLRLIYFSYDVKMKEKGDIPEGYSVSREKKERFSLILESASTNQTSMYLCAIPTSKREAGELFFGEGSRLTVL.

This chain joins TRBV7-2 and TRBJ2-1; D unclear. V lost 1 base, J lost 6 bases, and 13 bases lay in between. From germline, CDR1 is SGHTA and CDR2 FQGNSA. The CDR3 has 15 amino acids. The DNA of the CDR3 is TGTGCCAGCAGCTTAGTTGGCTCACTTGGCAATGAGCAGTTCTTC. It translates to CASSLVGSLGNEQFF.

The V gene is TRBV9, the J gene TRBJ2-1; perhaps TRBD2 as D (7 bases). CDR3 length: 13 residues. With 4 bases removed from V and 10 bases from J, the gap between germline ends came to 15 bases. The germline gives CDR1 SGDLS, CDR2 YYNGEE. CDR3 DNA sequence: TGTGCCAGCAGCCTGCGGGGGCTGGGGGAGCAGTTCTTC. It yields the protein CASSLRGLGEQFF.

The gene calls are TRBV19 and TRBJ2-5; D is ambiguous. Deletions cut 6 bases from V and 5 bases from J, with 7 bases between. CDR3 size: 11 residues. The germline V gene has CDR1 LNHDA and CDR2 SQIVND (reference sequence). The CDR3 reads CASSLWETQYF. DNA for the CDR3: TGTGCCAGTAGCCTGTGGGAGACCCAGTACTTC.

This clone has only a few counts. The chain recombines TRBV6-6 with TRBJ1-2, with 10 bases lining up with TRBD1. Germline V gene sequence: CDR1 MNHNY, CDR2 SVGAGI (reference sequence). Unmatched junction bases numbered 6, after V lost 4 bases and J lost 7 bases. This CDR3 region has 14 residues. CDR3 protein: CASSLDRDRGGYTF. In DNA form, the CDR3 reads TGTGCCAGCAGTTTAGACCGGGACAGGGGTGGCTACACCTTC.

The table lists this clone with a few counts. The chain is built from TRBV5-5 and TRBJ2-3, with 7 bases aligning to TRBD2. Germline V gene lookup returns CDR1 SGHKS and CDR2 YYEKEE (reference sequence). Trimming at V came to 6 bases and at J to 2 bases, leaving 9 bases not matched to a gene. The CDR3 consists of 15 residues. Written as DNA, the CDR3 is TGTGCCAGCACCCTCCTACGGGACTACACAGATACGCAGTATTTT. It specifies CASTLLRDYTDTQYF.

The chain uses TRBV18 and TRBJ1-6, with D possibly TRBD1 on 6 matching bases. There are 14 residues in the CDR3. Trimming removed 3 bases at V and 7 bases at J, with 10 bases between. Germline lookup yields CDR1 KGHSH and CDR2 LQKENI. CDR3 residues: CASSPGHPNSPLHF. In nucleotides, the CDR3 is TGTGCCAGCTCACCGGGACACCCGAATTCACCCCTCCACTTT.

The V and J genes are TRBV7-2 and TRBJ2-5, with 10 nucleotides matching TRBD1. CDR3 length: 14 amino acids. V trimming: 5 bases; J trimming: 4 bases; junction bases outside the gene matches: 4. Germline CDR1 is SGHTA and CDR2 is FQGNSA. Here the CDR3 DNA reads TGTGCCAGCAGCCCACGGACAGGGGGAGAGACCCAGTACTTC. Translating gives CASSPRTGGETQYF. Using reference TRBV7-2 and TRBJ2-5 for the parts outside the CDR3, the full variable domain is GAGVSQSPSNKVTEKGKDVELRCDPISGHTALYWYRQSLGQGLEFLIYFQGNSAPDKSGLPSDRFSAERTGGSVSTLTIQRTQQEDSAVYLCASSPRTGGETQYFGPGTRLLVL.

This chain uses TRBV19 with TRBJ1-2; a possible D gene is TRBD1 (5 bases). Per the germline V gene, CDR1 is LNHDA and CDR2 is SQIVND (reference sequence). The CDR3 has 14 amino acids. V was shortened by 7 bases and J by 8 bases, with 20 bases between the two germline ends. The CDR3 nucleotides read TGTGCCAGTATACCCACAGGCGCGAAAGGGGGCTACACCTTC. Its protein product is CASIPTGAKGGYTF.

The V call is TRBV6-6, the J call TRBJ1-5; 11 bases are a match to TRBD1. CDR3 size: 16 residues. With V trimmed by 5 bases and J by 3 bases, 6 bases remained unmatched. CDR1 MNHNY and CDR2 SVGAGI come from the germline V gene (reference sequence). CDR3 amino acids: CASSQGTGGPNQPQHF. In nucleotides, the CDR3 is TGTGCCAGCAGTCAAGGGACAGGGGGGCCCAATCAGCCCCAGCATTTT.

J is TRBJ1-4 and V is TRBV7-9; the D gene is possibly TRBD1 (5 bases). The CDR3 runs to 14 residues. V lost 5 bases to trimming and J lost 3 bases, with 10 bases between them. Germline V gives CDR1 SEHNR, CDR2 FQNEAQ (reference sequence). CDR3 bases: TGTGCCAGCAGCCCGGGGGTAGCTAATGAAAAACTGTTTTTT. It encodes CASSPGVANEKLFF.